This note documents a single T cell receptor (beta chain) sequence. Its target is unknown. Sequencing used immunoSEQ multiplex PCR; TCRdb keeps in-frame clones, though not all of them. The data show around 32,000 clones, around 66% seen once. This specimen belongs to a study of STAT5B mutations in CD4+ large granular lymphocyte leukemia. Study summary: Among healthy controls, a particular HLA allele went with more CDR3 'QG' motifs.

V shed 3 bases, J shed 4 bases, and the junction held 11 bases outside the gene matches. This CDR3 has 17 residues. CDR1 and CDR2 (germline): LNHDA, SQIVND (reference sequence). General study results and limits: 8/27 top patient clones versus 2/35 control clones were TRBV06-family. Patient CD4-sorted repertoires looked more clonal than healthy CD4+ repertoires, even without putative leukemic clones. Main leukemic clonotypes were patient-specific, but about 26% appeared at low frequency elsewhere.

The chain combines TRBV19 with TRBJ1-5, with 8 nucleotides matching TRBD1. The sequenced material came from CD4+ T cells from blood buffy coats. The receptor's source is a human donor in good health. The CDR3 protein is CASSITSLGQGNQPQHF. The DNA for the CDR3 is TGTGCCAGTAGTATTACCTCACTCGGACAGGGAAATCAGCCCCAGCATTTT.